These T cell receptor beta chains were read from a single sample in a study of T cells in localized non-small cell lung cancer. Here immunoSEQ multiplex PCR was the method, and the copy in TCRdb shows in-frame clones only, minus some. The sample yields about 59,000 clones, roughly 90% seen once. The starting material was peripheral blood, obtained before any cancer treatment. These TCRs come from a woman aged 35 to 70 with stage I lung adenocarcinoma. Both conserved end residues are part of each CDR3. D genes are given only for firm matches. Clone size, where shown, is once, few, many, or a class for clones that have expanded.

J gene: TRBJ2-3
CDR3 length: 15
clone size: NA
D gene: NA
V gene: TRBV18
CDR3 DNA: TGTGCCAGCTCACCACCGGGGTCCGGGGGTCGTACGCAGTATTTT
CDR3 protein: CASSPPGSGGRTQYF

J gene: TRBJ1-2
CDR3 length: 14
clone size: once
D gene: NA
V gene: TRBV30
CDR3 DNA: TGTGCCTGGAGTGTCCCAGGTTTTAACTATGGCTACACCTTC
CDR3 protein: CAWSVPGFNYGYTF

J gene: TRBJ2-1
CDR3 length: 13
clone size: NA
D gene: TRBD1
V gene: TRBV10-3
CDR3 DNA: TGTGCCATCAACCGGGACAGGGTAAATGAGCAGTTCTTC
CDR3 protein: CAINRDRVNEQFF

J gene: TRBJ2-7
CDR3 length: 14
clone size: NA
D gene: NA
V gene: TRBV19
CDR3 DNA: TGTGCCAGTAGTTCGGGCCCTATCAACTACGAGCAGTACTTC
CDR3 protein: CASSSGPINYEQYF

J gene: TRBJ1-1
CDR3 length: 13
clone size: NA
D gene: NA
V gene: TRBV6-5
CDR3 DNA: TGTGCCAGCAGTCTTGAAGGAGGTCGTGCAGCTTTCTTT
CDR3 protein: CASSLEGGRAAFF

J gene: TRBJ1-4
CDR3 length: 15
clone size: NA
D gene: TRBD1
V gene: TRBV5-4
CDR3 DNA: TGTGCCAGCAGCTTGGGGGACAGGGACGAGGAAAAACTGTTTTTT
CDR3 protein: CASSLGDRDEEKLFF

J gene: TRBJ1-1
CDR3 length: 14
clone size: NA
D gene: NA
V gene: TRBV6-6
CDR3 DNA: TGTGCCAGCACCCCAGACCTTTGGAACACTGAAGCTTTCTTT
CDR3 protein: CASTPDLWNTEAFF

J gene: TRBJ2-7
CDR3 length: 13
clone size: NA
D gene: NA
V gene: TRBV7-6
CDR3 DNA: TGTGCCAGCAGCCAAGGATACTCCTACGAGCAGTACTTC
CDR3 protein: CASSQGYSYEQYF

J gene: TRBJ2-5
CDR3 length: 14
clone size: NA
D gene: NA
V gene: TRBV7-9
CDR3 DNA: TGTGCCAGCAGCCCAACCGGGAGTGGGGAGACCCAGTACTTC
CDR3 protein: CASSPTGSGETQYF

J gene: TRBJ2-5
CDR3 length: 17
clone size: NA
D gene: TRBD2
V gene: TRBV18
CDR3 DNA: TGTGCCAGCTCACGTGGGACTAGCGGGGGACCCCAAGAAACCCAGTACTTC
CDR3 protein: CASSRGTSGGPQETQYF